This T cell receptor (beta chain) was captured in a study of shared clonotypes between healthy human individuals. The study, taken as a whole, reports: Shared clonotypes across all four donors exceeded non-shared ones in generation probability. Around 5.4% of naive CD4 clonotypes were common to four donors. Larger estimated richness was generally recorded for naive subsets relative to memory subsets.

The authors loaded around 200 ng DNA, approximately 30,000 T cell genomes, into sorted-subset replicate PCRs. The table came from immunoSEQ multiplex PCR; TCRdb's copy has only in-frame clones and leaves some out. The sample holds a few hundred thousand clones, around four fifths seen once. The length of the CDR3 is 14 residues. Germline values: CDR1 LNHDA, CDR2 SQIVND (reference sequence). V dropped 3 bases and J dropped 4 bases, with 10 bases sitting between them. Note on this clone: Its antigen is still unknown.

This TCR derives from a man aged 25 to 40 in good health. The chain carries TRBV19 and TRBJ2-1, with a weak D call TRBD2 (6 bases). Source material: memory CD4+ T cells sorted from blood. Subset described: CD45RA-negative fraction. The CDR3 DNA sequence: TGTGCCAGTAGTATCGGGGGATCTTACAATGAGCAGTTCTTC. Protein sequence: CASSIGGSYNEQFF.